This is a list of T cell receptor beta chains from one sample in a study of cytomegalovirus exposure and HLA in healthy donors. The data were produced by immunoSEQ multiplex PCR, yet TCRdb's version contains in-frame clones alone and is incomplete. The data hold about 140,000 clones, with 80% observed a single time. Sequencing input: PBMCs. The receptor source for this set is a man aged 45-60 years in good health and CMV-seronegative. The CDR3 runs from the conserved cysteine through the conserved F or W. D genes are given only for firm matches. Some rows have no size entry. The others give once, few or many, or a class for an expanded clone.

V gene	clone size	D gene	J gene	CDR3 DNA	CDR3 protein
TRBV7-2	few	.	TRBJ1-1	TGTGCCAGCAGCGTCGGGTACGACACTGAAGCTTTCTTT	CASSVGYDTEAFF
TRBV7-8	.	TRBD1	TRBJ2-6	TGTGCCAGCAGCTTAGAACCCGGGACAGGGGCTTCTGGGGCCAACGTCCTGACTTTC	CASSLEPGTGASGANVLTF
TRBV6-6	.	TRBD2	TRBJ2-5	TGTGCCAGCACCTCCGGGGGGTCGGGAGAGACCCAGTACTTC	CASTSGGSGETQYF
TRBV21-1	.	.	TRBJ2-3	TGTGCCAGCAGCAAACCTACGACAGGGGGGGTCACAGATACGCAGTATTTT	CASSKPTTGGVTDTQYF
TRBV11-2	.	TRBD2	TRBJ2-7	TGTGCCAGCAGCTTGGGCTTCAAGCGGGGGGCCAATGAAGGTTACGAGCAGTACTTC	CASSLGFKRGANEGYEQYF
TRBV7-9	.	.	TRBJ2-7	TGTGCCAGCAGCTCTGAGCGAGCGGCGTCTAGAGAGCAGTACTTC	CASSSERAASREQYF
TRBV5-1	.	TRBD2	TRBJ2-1	TGCGCCAGCAGCAGGACTAGCGAGACCTACAATGAGCAGTTCTTC	CASSRTSETYNEQFF
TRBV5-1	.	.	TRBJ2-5	TGCGCCAGCATCCTACAAGAGACCCAGTACTTC	CASILQETQYF
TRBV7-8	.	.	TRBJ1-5	TGTGCCAGCAGCTTAGTAACTGAGAATCAGCCCCAGCATTTT	CASSLVTENQPQHF
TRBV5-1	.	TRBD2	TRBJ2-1	TGCGCCAGCAATCTACTAGCGGGGGGTAGTGAGCAGTTCTTC	CASNLLAGGSEQFF
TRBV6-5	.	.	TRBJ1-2	TGTGCCAGCAGTTACTCGCGGAGAGACTATGGCTACACCTTC	CASSYSRRDYGYTF
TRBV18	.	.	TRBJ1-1	TGTGCCAGCTCGCCAGGAGACCGTGCGAACACTGAAGCTTTCTTT	CASSPGDRANTEAFF
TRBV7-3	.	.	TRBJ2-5	TGTGCCAGCAGCTTAAACCCGGGGGAAGAGACCCAGTACTTC	CASSLNPGEETQYF
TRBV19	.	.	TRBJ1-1	TGTGCCAGTAGTGTCACAGCCAACACTGAAGCTTTCTTT	CASSVTANTEAFF
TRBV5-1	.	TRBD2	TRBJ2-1	TGCGCCAGCAGCTTGGGGGGGACTAGCGGGAGTGAGCAGTTCTTC	CASSLGGTSGSEQFF
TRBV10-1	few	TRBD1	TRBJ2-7	TGCGCCAGCAGCCAGACAGGGAACGAGCAGTACTTC	CASSQTGNEQYF
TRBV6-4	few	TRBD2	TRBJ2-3	TGTGCCAGCAGAGAGACTAGCGGGAGCCACACAGATACGCAGTATTTT	CASRETSGSHTDTQYF
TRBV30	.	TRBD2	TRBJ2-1	TGTGCCTGCGGACTAGCGGGAGGATGGGAGCAGTTCTTC	CACGLAGGWEQFF
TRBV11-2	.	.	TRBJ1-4	TGTGCCAGCAGCCTGGAGGAGGAAAAACTGTTTTTT	CASSLEEEKLFF
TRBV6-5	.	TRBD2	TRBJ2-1	TGTGCCAGCAGCCTCAGCGGGGGGGCGTATAATGAGCAGTTCTTC	CASSLSGGAYNEQFF
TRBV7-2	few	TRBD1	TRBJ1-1	TGTGCCAGCAGCCCGAGTACAGGGGGCTACACTGAAGCTTTCTTT	CASSPSTGGYTEAFF
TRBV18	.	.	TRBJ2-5	TGTGCCAGCTCACCACCCCCTGGGCAGGGGGAGACCCAGTACTTC	CASSPPPGQGETQYF
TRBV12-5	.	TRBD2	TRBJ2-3	TGTGCTAGTGGCTTACTAGCGGCTAGCACAGATACGCAGTATTTT	CASGLLAASTDTQYF
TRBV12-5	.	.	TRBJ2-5	TGTGCTAGTGGTGCCTCAGGGGCGGAGACCCAGTACTTC	CASGASGAETQYF
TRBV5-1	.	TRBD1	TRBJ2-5	TGCGCCAGCAGCTTACCAGGGGGCAAAGAGACCCAGTACTTC	CASSLPGGKETQYF
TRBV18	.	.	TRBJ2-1	TGTGCCAGCTCACCCGTTCAGGGGGGCAATGAGCAGTTCTTC	CASSPVQGGNEQFF
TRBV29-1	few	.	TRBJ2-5	TGCAGCGCCTGGTGGGCGGGCGGGGAGACCCAGTACTTC	CSAWWAGGETQYF
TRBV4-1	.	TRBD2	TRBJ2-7	TGCGCCAGCAGCCAAGAGTTAGCGGGAGGTAATGGCTACGAGCAGTACTTC	CASSQELAGGNGYEQYF
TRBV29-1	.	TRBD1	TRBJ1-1	TGCAGCGCCATCCCGGACAGGGGTACTTTCTTT	CSAIPDRGTFF
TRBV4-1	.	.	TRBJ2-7	TGCGCCAGCAGTCACGGGTCAGCCGCCTACGGGCAGTACTTC	CASSHGSAAYGQYF
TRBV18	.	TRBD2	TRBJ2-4	TGTGCCAGCTCACCACAGGGCGGGGGGCAACTAGCCAAAAACATTCAGTACTTC	CASSPQGGGQLAKNIQYF
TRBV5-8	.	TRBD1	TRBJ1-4	TGTGCCAGCCAGCAGCTTAGAAGAGGTCGGACAGGGGCGAAAAATGAAAAACTGTTTTTT	CASQQLRRGRTGAKNEKLFF
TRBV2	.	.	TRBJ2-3	TGTGCCAGCACCAGTACAGATACGCAGTATTTT	CASTSTDTQYF
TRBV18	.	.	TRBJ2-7	TGTGCCAGCTCATCTAGGGGCGACGAGCAGTACTTC	CASSSRGDEQYF
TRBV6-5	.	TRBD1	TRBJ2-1	TGTGCCAGCAGTCGGCGTCCAGGGGGTGAGCAGTTCTTC	CASSRRPGGEQFF
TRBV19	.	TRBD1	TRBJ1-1	TGTGCCAGTAGTTTATTAGGGACACCCAGGGGGCCGAACACTGAAGCTTTCTTT	CASSLLGTPRGPNTEAFF
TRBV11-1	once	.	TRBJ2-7	TGTGCCAGCAGCTATGCATGGGGCGGCGAGCAGTACTTC	CASSYAWGGEQYF
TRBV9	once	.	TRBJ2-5	TGTGCCAGCAGCGCACTACCCCTGGCCCTAGACCAAGAGACCCAGTACTTC	CASSALPLALDQETQYF
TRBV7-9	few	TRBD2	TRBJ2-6	TGTGCCAGCAGCTTGGGACTAGCGGGAGGTCCGGGGGCCAACGTCCTGACTTTC	CASSLGLAGGPGANVLTF
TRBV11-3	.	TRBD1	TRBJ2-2	TGTGCCAGCAGCCCGGGGACAGGGGGCATGAACACCGGGGAGCTGTTTTTT	CASSPGTGGMNTGELFF
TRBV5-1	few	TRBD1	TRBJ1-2	TGCGCCAGCAGCTTGGGACAGGGGTTCGATGGCTACACCTTC	CASSLGQGFDGYTF
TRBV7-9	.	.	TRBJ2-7	TGTGCCAGCAGACCCGACAGCTACGAGCAGTACTTC	CASRPDSYEQYF